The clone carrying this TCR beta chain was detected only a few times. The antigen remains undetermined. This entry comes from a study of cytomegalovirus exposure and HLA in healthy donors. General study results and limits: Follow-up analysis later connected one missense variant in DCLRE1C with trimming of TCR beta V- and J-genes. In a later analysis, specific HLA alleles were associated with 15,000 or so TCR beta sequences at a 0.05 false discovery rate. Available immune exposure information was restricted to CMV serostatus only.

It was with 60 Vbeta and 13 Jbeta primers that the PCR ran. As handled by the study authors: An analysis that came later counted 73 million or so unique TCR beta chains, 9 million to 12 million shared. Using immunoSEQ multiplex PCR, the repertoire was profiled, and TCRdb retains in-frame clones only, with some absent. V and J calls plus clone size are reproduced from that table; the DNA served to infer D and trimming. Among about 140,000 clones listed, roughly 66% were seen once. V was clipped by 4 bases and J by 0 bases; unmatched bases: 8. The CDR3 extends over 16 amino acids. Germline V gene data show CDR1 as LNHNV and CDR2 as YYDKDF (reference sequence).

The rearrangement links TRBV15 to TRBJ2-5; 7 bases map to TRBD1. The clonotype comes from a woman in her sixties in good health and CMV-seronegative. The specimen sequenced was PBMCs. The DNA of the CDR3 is TGTGCCACCAGCACTGTAAGGGACAGAGACCAAGAGACCCAGTACTTC. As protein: CATSTVRDRDQETQYF.